What follows are 19 T cell receptor beta chains derived from one specimen sequenced in a study of a mutant IDH1 vaccine in newly diagnosed glioma. Time point: week 47, end of study. Alongside topical imiquimod, each dose of vaccine comprised 300 ug of mutant IDH1 20-mer peptide. This table comes from immunoSEQ multiplex PCR, and its TCRdb copy is limited to in-frame clones, with some not included. The sample holds tens of thousands of clones, 75% seen once. No antigen has been identified for these receptors. This specimen was PBMCs, taken from a glioma patient whose treatment included an IDH1 peptide vaccine. The receptors shown here come from a man aged 45 to 65 with glioma.

This clone was seen only once. The genes are TRBV5-6 and TRBJ1-5, with D perhaps matching TRBD1 (5 bases). The CDR3 sequence is 16 residues long. CDR1 is SGHDT and CDR2 is YYEEEE in the germline V gene. Trimming left V 4 bases short and J 0 bases short, with 14 bases between. The CDR3, as DNA: TGTGCCAGCAGCCCGGGGACGGCTAATAGCAATCAGCCCCAGCATTTT. Translated: CASSPGTANSNQPQHF. The full variable domain, its missing parts supplied by reference TRBV5-6 and TRBJ1-5, is DAGVTQSPTHLIKTRGQQVTLRCSPKSGHDTVSWYQQALGQGPQFIFQYYEEEERQRGNFPDRFSGHQFPNYSSELNVNALLLGDSALYLCASSPGTANSNQPQHFGDGTRLSIL.

Written as DNA, the CDR3 is TGTGCCAGCAGCAAACAGGGGCGGCCCCAGCATTTT. Translated, it gives CASSKQGRPQHF. V gene TRBV7-8 combines with J gene TRBJ1-5, with TRBD1 identical over 7 bases. Germline trimming cut 5 bases from V and 9 bases from J; bases unmatched to any gene: 4. The length of the CDR3 is 12 residues. CDR1 is SGHVS and CDR2 is FQNEAQ in the germline V gene.

The rearrangement uses TRBV9 and TRBJ2-3; D possibly corresponds to TRBD1 (5 bases). CDR1 and CDR2 (germline): SGDLS, YYNGEE. Trimming took 2 bases from V and 1 from J, leaving 14 bases between them. This CDR3 contains 16 residues. This CDR3 is CASSVARQTGTDTQYF. The CDR3 DNA is TGTGCCAGCAGCGTGGCAAGACAGACTGGCACAGATACGCAGTATTTT.

V gene TRBV20-1 combines with J gene TRBJ2-7; possibly TRBD1 for D (5 bases). Germline V gene lookup returns CDR1 DFQATT and CDR2 SNEGSKA (reference sequence). V lost 4 bases and J lost 4, with 8 bases in between. This CDR3 has 11 amino acids. The CDR3 loop reads CSAIREYEQYF. CDR3 nucleotide sequence: TGCAGTGCTATCAGGGAATACGAGCAGTACTTC.

The chain joins TRBV14 to TRBJ2-3; D is unclear. Germline V gene data show CDR1 as SGHDN and CDR2 as FVKESK. V gave up 3 bases and J gave up 8 bases, with 9 bases separating them. There are 12 residues in the CDR3. The CDR3 DNA reads TGTGCCAGCAGCCAGTCTCGAGGTACGCAGTATTTT. This encodes CASSQSRGTQYF.

J is TRBJ1-5 and V is TRBV6-5, with no clear D. There are 13 residues in the CDR3. The V end lost 8 bases, the J end lost 5 bases, and 13 bases lay between the germline ends. Germline V gene lookup returns CDR1 MNHEY and CDR2 SVGAGI. CDR3 in amino acids: CASCRGPDQPQHF. CDR3 bases: TGTGCCAGCTGTCGAGGGCCGGATCAGCCCCAGCATTTT.

The V gene is TRBV27, the J gene TRBJ1-2; no clear D. The V end was cut by 9 bases, the J end by 8 bases, with 13 bases between. Germline values: CDR1 MNHEY, CDR2 SMNVEV (reference sequence). This CDR3 is 11 amino acids long. The CDR3 sequence is CASFSKRGYTF. CDR3 in DNA: TGTGCCAGTTTTTCAAAGCGGGGCTACACCTTC.

The chain joins TRBV4-3 to TRBJ1-1; unclear D gene. Between the trimmed V and J ends, which lost 0 bases and 6 bases, there was a span of 11 bases. This CDR3 has 14 residues. Germline-derived CDR1 and CDR2 are LGHNA and YSLEER. In DNA form, the CDR3 reads TGCGCCAGCAGCCAAGATCTTAAGGGTCCTGAAGCTTTCTTT. Its translation: CASSQDLKGPEAFF.

The table lists this clone with a few counts. The chain links TRBV5-1 to TRBJ1-4, with TRBD1 matching 7 bases. With V trimmed by 0 bases and J by 5 bases, 4 bases remained unmatched. CDR3 size: 15 residues. Germline V CDR1 and CDR2: SGHRS, YFSETQ. DNA for the CDR3: TGCGCCAGCAGCTTGGACGGCAGGGGGAATGAAAAACTGTTTTTT. This translates into CASSLDGRGNEKLFF.

This sequence joins TRBV23-1 and TRBJ2-5, with D possibly TRBD1 on 6 matching bases. TRBV23-1 qualifies as an ORF whose function is uncertain. This CDR3 comprises 14 residues. V lost 10 bases, J lost 5 bases, and 20 bases lay in between. The CDR3 protein is CANVIQGVEETQYF. The CDR3 region has the DNA TGCGCCAACGTAATACAGGGTGTGGAGGAGACCCAGTACTTC.

The chain recombines TRBV28 with TRBJ1-2; 9 nucleotides line up with TRBD1. Germline loops: CDR1 MDHEN, CDR2 SYDVKM. V shed 5 bases and J 4 bases; nucleotides not matched to a gene: 5. There are 14 residues in the CDR3. The CDR3, as DNA: TGTGCCAGCAGTAGGGGGACAGGGCCCTATGGCTACACCTTC. This gives the protein CASSRGTGPYGYTF.

The chain links TRBV30 to TRBJ2-2; D perhaps matches TRBD2 (6 bases). This CDR3 is 13 amino acids long. Germline CDR1 GTSNPN, CDR2 SVGIG (reference sequence). The CDR3 nucleotides are TGTGCGGAGGGCCAACAATACACCGGGGAGCTGTTTTTT. Protein: CAEGQQYTGELFF.

The table lists this clone with a few counts. The genes are TRBV9 and TRBJ1-1, with D uncertain. V lost 0 bases to trimming and J lost 1 base, with 7 bases between them. The germline gives CDR1 SGDLS, CDR2 YYNGEE. The CDR3 has 14 amino acids. CDR3: CASSVVVENTEAFF. In DNA form, the CDR3 reads TGTGCCAGCAGCGTAGTGGTTGAGAACACTGAAGCTTTCTTT.

V and J are TRBV6-1 and TRBJ2-7; the D is unclear. Germline CDR1 MNHNS, CDR2 SASEGT. This CDR3 spans 13 amino acids. Trimming stripped 7 bases from V and 9 bases from J, with 19 bases between. CDR3 coding DNA: TGTGCCAGCACCGGTCCCTTGATGTATGGGCAGTACTTC. It encodes CASTGPLMYGQYF.

The chain is built from TRBV7-2 and TRBJ2-3; 8 nucleotides match TRBD2. V was clipped by 5 bases and J by 6 bases; unmatched bases: 10. The germline V gene encodes CDR1 SGHTA and CDR2 FQGNSA. The CDR3 has 15 residues. CDR3 protein: CASSGLGTRGDTQYF. The CDR3 DNA reads TGTGCCAGCAGCGGCCTGGGGACTAGAGGGGATACGCAGTATTTT.

This chain joins TRBV6-1 and TRBJ1-6; TRBD1 is a possible D gene (6 bases). Looked up from germline, CDR1 is MNHNS and CDR2 is SASEGT. The CDR3 is 15 amino acids. The V and J ends lost 6 bases and 14 bases respectively, with 23 bases between them. The CDR3 reads CASRERTASAESLHF. In DNA, the CDR3 is TGTGCCAGCAGGGAGAGGACAGCTTCGGCGGAGTCCCTCCACTTT.

The chain recombines TRBV27 with TRBJ1-6; D gene uncertain. Looked up from germline, CDR1 is MNHEY and CDR2 is SMNVEV (reference sequence). This CDR3 is 14 amino acids long. V lost 3 bases and J lost 6, with 9 bases in between. In nucleotides, the CDR3 is TGTGCCAGCAGTTTCCCAGAACCTAATTCACCCCTCCACTTT. Residues: CASSFPEPNSPLHF.

CDR3 protein: CASSFSTDNQPQHF. The DNA for the CDR3 is TGTGCCAGCAGTTTTTCGACAGACAATCAGCCCCAGCATTTT. The V call is TRBV27, the J call TRBJ1-5, with D possibly matching TRBD1 (5 bases). V gave up 3 bases and J gave up 3 bases, with 9 bases separating them. The CDR3 sequence is 14 residues long. Germline values: CDR1 MNHEY, CDR2 SMNVEV (reference sequence).

The rearrangement uses TRBV7-9 and TRBJ2-7; 9 bases line up with TRBD1. The CDR3 has 16 amino acids. In germline, CDR1 is SEHNR, CDR2 FQNEAQ (reference sequence). V trimming: 7 bases; J trimming: 2 bases; junction bases outside the gene matches: 12. The CDR3 nucleotides read TGTGCCAGCATCCCGGGACAGGGAAATAGTCCCTACGAGCAGTACTTC. It encodes CASIPGQGNSPYEQYF.